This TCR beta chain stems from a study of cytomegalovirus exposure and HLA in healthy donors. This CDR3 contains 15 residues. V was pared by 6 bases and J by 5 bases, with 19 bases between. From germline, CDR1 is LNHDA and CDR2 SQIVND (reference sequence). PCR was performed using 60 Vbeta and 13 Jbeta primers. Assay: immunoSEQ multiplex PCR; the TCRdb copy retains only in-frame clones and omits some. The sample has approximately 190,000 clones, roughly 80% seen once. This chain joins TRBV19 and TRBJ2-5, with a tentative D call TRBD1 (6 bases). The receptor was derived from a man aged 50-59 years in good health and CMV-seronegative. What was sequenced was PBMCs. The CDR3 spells CASSISQGLGETQYF. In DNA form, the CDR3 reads TGTGCCAGTAGCATATCCCAGGGGCTTGGGGAGACCCAGTACTTC.